A single sample is the source of the 3 T cell receptor beta chains below, sequenced in a study of blood T cell repertoires in COVID-19. The assay was immunoSEQ multiplex PCR, and TCRdb's table has in-frame clones only and misses some. This table holds fewer than 150,000 clones, 65% to 85% found once. Material: peripheral blood. The receptor source for this set is a human donor in a cohort sampled during active COVID-19.

The chain recombines TRBV6-5 with TRBJ2-5; TRBD1 matches at 8 bases. J lost 6 bases, V lost 2 bases, and 5 bases had no gene match. Germline V gene lookup returns CDR1 MNHEY and CDR2 SVGAGI. This CDR3 contains 14 residues. The DNA of the CDR3 is TGTGCCAGCAGTTACGAGACAGGGGTGCAGACCCAGTACTTC. Amino acid sequence: CASSYETGVQTQYF.

The gene calls are TRBV5-1 and TRBJ2-1, with a possible D match to TRBD1 (6 bases). CDR3 length: 15 residues. Deletions cut 4 bases from V and 2 bases from J, with 13 bases between. CDR1 is SGHRS, CDR2 YFSETQ, per germline. CDR3 in amino acids: CASSTRQAAYNEQFF. CDR3 DNA: TGCGCCAGCAGCACTCGACAGGCCGCCTACAATGAGCAGTTCTTC.

This clone was detected once. The V and J genes are TRBV5-1 and TRBJ2-4; D is undetermined. Looked up from germline, CDR1 is SGHRS and CDR2 is YFSETQ. CDR3 length: 14 residues. V lost 2 bases and J 7 bases, leaving 13 bases between the germline ends. CDR3 bases: TGCGCCAGCAGCTTCTCTCCGGGTGAGAACATTCAGTACTTC. Translating gives CASSFSPGENIQYF.